This T cell receptor beta chain was recovered during a study of OX40 agonist ivuxolimab in advanced cancers. Sequencing used immunoSEQ multiplex PCR; TCRdb keeps in-frame clones, though not all of them. The sample lists roughly 56,000 clones, approximately 83% seen once, with about 0.95% in the top ten. Germline CDR1 is LNHDA and CDR2 is SQIVND (reference sequence). This CDR3 contains 16 residues. Trimming cost V 4 bases and J 6 bases, with 18 bases left between them. This clone was seen a single time. The J gene is TRBJ2-2, the V gene TRBV19; D perhaps matches TRBD1 (6 bases). The sample was CD4+ or CD8+ T cells sorted from blood, taken in a trial of the OX40 agonist ivuxolimab. This TCR was recovered from an adult with an advanced solid tumor such as melanoma, head and neck, liver or kidney cancer. The CDR3 DNA is TGTGCCAGTAGTAACCCGGACAGCTATCCACCCGGGGAGCTGTTTTTT. Translated, it gives CASSNPDSYPPGELFF.